The entry below describes one TCR beta chain. This sample was included in a study of blood T cell repertoires in COVID-19. Study overall: T cells, B-cell-depleted T cells, or PBMCs provided the cDNA or gDNA that served as material.

This CDR3 contains 15 residues. Per germline, CDR1 MNHNY and CDR2 SVGAGI (reference sequence). Trimming removed 0 bases from V and 4 bases from J, with 12 bases in between. Some clones are missing from TCRdb's copy, which holds only in-frame ones; the method was immunoSEQ multiplex PCR. This sample has 88,000 or so clones, with 81% found just once. The rearrangement joins TRBV6-6 to TRBJ2-5; TRBD2 might be the D (6 bases). This TCR derives from a man aged 55 to 69 with acute or convalescent COVID-19. Sequencing was carried out using peripheral blood. The chain's CDR3 is CASSYSGGTGETQYF. The DNA for the CDR3 is TGTGCCAGCAGTTACTCGGGGGGTACGGGAGAGACCCAGTACTTC.